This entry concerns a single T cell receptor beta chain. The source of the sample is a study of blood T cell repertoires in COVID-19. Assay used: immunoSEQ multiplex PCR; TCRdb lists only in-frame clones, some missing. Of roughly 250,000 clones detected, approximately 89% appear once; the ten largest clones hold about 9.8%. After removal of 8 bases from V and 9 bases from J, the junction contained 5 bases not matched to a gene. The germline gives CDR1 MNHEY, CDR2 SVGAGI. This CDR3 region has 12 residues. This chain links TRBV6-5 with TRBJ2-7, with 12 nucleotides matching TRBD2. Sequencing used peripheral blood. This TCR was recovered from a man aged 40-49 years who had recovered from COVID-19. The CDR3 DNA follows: TGTGCCAGCCAGACTAGCGGGGGAGGGCAGTACTTC. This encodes CASQTSGGGQYF.